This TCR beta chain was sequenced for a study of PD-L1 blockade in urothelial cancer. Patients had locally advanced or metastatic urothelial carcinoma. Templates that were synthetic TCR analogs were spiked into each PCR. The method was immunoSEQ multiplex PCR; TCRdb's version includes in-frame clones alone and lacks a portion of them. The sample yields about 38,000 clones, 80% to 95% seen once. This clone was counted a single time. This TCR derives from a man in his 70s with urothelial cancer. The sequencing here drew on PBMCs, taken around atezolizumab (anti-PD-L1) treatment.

CDR3 in DNA: TGTGCCAGCAGCCCTGGGGGGGAAAGGGTAGAGACCCAGTACTTC. This translates into CASSPGGERVETQYF. J is TRBJ2-5 and V is TRBV7-3, with 7 bases identical to TRBD2. The J segment lost 4 bases and the V segment lost 5 bases, leaving 10 bases of the junction unmatched. Germline CDR1 SGHTA, CDR2 FQGTGA. The CDR3 totals 15 residues.